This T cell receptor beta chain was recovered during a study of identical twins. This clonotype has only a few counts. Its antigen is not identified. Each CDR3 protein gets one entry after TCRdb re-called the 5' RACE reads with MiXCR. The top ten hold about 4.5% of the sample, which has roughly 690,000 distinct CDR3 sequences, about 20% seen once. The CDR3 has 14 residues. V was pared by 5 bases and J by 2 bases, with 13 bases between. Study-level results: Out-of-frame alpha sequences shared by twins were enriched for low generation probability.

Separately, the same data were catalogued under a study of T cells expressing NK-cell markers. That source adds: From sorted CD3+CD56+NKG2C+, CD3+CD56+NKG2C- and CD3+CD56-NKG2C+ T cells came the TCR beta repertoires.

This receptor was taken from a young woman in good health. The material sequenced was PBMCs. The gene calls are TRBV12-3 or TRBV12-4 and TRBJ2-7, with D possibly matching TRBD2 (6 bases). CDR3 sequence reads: CASSPAGHTYEQYF. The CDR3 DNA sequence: TGTGCCAGCAGTCCTGCGGGGCATACCTACGAGCAGTACTTC.